The following is a TCR beta chain sequence with its context. The antigen is undetermined. Use of 60 Vbeta and 13 Jbeta primers characterized the PCR. The data were produced by immunoSEQ multiplex PCR, yet TCRdb's version contains in-frame clones alone and is incomplete. The repertoire includes some 140,000 clones, 70% to 80% of them detected once, and 2.2% sits in the top ten. This record belongs to a study of cytomegalovirus exposure and HLA in healthy donors. Study information: Tens of millions of unique TCRs, all from HLA-typed donors, were included in an early release of the data.

Study outcomes and limitations: Most TCR beta V segments were productive about 90% or about 30% of the time in an earlier analysis. Among TCR beta chains, those listed as cytomegalovirus-associated numbered some 160.

The origin of this receptor is a man aged 30-40 years in good health and CMV-seronegative. Sequenced: PBMCs.

CDR3 DNA sequence: TGTGCCAGTTCAAGAGGCGCGGGAGCTTTCTTT. As protein: CASSRGAGAFF. The rearrangement joins TRBV5-5 to TRBJ1-1; D gene unclear. V shed 8 bases and J shed 10 bases, with 15 bases lying between them. Germline CDR1 SGHKS, CDR2 YYEKEE (reference sequence). This CDR3 has 11 amino acids.